This T cell receptor beta chain was obtained from a study of T-cell memory formation after mild COVID-19. Broader study findings: In pre-infection memory, a portion of responding clones appeared, which suggested that cross-reactive memory joined. CD4/CD8 balance characterized clones contracting day 15 to 85, and CD4+ skew characterized later expanders.

CDR3 size: 15 residues. Looked up from germline, CDR1 is SGHRS and CDR2 is YFSETQ. The V and J ends lost 3 bases and 4 bases, in that order; junction bases with no gene match: 7. 5'RACE primed from the constant segment yielded TCR alpha and TCR beta cDNA libraries bearing sample barcodes and UMIs. Each CDR3 protein is one row after TCRdb ran MiXCR on the 5' RACE reads. The table records roughly 130,000 distinct CDR3 sequences, about 17% of them present only once. In regard to this clonotype: The antigen is not known.

This chain links TRBV5-1 with TRBJ2-5; 9 nucleotides align to TRBD1. This clonotype was obtained from a man aged 18-30 years who had mild COVID-19 (a few samples of this study predate the infection). Cell type and time point are not known. Sequenced: PBMCs or a T cell subset sorted from them (not recorded which). CDR3 region: CASSSLTGGGETQYF. The DNA for the CDR3 is TGCGCCAGCAGCTCCCTGACAGGGGGTGGAGAGACCCAGTACTTC.